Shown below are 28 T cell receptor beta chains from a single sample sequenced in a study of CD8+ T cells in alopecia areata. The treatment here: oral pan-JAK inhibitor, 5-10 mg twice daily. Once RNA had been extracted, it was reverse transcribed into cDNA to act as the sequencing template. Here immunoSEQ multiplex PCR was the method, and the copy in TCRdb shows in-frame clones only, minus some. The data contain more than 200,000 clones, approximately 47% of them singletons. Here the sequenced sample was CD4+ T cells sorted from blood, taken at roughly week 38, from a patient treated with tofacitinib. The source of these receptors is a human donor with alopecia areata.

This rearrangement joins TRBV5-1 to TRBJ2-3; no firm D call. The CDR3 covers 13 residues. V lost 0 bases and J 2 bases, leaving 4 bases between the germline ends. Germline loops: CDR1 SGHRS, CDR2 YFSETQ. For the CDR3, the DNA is TGCGCCAGCAGCTTGGATGACACAGATACGCAGTATTTT. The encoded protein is CASSLDDTDTQYF.

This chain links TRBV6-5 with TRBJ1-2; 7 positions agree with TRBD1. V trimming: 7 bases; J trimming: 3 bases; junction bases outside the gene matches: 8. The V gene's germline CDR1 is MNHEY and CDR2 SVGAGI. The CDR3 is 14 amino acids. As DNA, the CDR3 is TGTGCCAGCACTATAAGGACAGGCTACTATGGCTACACCTTC. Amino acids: CASTIRTGYYGYTF.

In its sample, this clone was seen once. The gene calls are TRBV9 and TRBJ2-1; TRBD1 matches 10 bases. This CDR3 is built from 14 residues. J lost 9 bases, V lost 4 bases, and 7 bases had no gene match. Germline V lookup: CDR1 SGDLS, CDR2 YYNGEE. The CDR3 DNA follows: TGTGCCAGCAGCCAGGGACAGGGGTTCGGTGAGCAGTTCTTC. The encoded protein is CASSQGQGFGEQFF. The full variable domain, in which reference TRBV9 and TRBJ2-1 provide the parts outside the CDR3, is DSGVTQTPKHLITATGQRVTLRCSPRSGDLSVYWYQQSLDQGLQFLIQYYNGEERAKGNILERFSAQQFPDLHSELNLSSLELGDSALYFCASSQGQGFGEQFFGPGTRLTVL.

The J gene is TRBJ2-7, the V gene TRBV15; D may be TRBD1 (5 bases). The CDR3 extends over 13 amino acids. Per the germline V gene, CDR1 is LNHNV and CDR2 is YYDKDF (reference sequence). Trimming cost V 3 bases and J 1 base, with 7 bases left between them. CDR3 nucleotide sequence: TGTGCCACCAGCAGGGACACTTCCTACGAGCAGTACTTC. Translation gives CATSRDTSYEQYF.

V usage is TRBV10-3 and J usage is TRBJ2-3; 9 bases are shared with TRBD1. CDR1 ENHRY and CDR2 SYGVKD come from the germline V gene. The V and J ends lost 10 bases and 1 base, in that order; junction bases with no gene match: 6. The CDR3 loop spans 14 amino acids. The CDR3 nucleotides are TGTGCCAACCGACAGGGGGGGGGCACAGATACGCAGTATTTT. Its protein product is CANRQGGGTDTQYF.

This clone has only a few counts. The CDR3 reads CAWSEGRRQETQYF. In nucleotides, the CDR3 is TGTGCCTGGAGTGAGGGCAGGCGACAAGAGACCCAGTACTTC. The chain couples TRBV30 to TRBJ2-5; D ambiguous. There are 14 residues in the CDR3. Germline V gene sequence: CDR1 GTSNPN, CDR2 SVGIG (reference sequence). V was pared by 1 base and J by 2 bases, with 11 bases between.

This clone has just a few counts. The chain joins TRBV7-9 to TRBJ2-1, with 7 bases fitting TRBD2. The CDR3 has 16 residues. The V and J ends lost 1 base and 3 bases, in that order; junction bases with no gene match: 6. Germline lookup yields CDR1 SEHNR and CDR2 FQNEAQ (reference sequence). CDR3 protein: CASSLGGGGFYNEQFF. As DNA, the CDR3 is TGTGCCAGCAGCTTAGGAGGCGGGGGATTCTACAATGAGCAGTTCTTC. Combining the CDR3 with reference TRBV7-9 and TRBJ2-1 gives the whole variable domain DTGVSQNPRHKITKRGQNVTFRCDPISEHNRLYWYRQTLGQGPEFLTYFQNEAQLEKSRLLSDRFSAERPKGSFSTLEIQRTEQGDSAMYLCASSLGGGGFYNEQFFGPGTRLTVL.

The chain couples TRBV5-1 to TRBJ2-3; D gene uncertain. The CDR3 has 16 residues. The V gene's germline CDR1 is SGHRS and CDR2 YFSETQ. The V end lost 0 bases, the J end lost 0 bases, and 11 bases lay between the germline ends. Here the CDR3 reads CASSLVFAASTDTQYF. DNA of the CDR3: TGCGCCAGCAGCTTGGTATTCGCGGCGAGCACAGATACGCAGTATTTT.

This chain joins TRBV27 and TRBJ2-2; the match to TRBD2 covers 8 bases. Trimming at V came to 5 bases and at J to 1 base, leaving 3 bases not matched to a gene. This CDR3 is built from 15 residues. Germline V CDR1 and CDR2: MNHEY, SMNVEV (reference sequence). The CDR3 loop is CASSMGLVNTGELFF. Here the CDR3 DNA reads TGTGCCAGCAGTATGGGACTAGTGAACACCGGGGAGCTGTTTTTT.

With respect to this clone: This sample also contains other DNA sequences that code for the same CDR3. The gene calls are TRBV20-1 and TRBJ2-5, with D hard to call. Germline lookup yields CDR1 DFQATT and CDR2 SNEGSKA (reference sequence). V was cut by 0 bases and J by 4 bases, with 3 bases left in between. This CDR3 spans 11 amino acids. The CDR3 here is CSARDRETQYF. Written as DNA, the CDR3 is TGCAGTGCTAGAGATCGAGAGACCCAGTACTTC.

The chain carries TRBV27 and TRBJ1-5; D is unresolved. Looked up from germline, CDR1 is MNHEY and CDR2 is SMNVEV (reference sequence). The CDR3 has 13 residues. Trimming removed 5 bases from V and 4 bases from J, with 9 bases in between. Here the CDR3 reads CASSLKMNQPQHF. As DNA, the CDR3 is TGTGCCAGCAGTCTAAAGATGAATCAGCCCCAGCATTTT.

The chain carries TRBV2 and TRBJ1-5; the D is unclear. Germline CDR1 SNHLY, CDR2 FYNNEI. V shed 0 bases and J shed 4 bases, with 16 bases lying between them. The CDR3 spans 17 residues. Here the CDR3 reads CASSEALGFGLNQPQHF. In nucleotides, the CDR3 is TGTGCCAGCAGTGAAGCGCTGGGCTTCGGGCTTAATCAGCCCCAGCATTTT.

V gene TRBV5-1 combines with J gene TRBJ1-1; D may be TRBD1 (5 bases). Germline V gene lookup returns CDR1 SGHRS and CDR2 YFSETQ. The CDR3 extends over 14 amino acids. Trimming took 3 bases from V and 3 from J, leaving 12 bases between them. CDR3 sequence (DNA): TGCGCCAGCAGCTGCGCAGGGTTGGACACTGAAGCTTTCTTT. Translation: CASSCAGLDTEAFF.

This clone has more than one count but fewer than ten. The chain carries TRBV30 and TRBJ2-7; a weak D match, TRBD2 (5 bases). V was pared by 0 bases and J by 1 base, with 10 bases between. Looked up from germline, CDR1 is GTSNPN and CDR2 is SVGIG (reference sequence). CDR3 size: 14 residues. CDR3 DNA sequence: TGTGCCTGGAGTGTACTTAGCGCTTCCTACGAGCAGTACTTC. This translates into CAWSVLSASYEQYF. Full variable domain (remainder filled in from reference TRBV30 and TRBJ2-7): SQTIHQWPATLVQPVGSPLSLECTVEGTSNPNLYWYRQAAGRGLQLLFYSVGIGQISSEVPQNLSASRPQDRQFILSSKKLLLSDSGFYLCAWSVLSASYEQYFGPGTRLTVT.

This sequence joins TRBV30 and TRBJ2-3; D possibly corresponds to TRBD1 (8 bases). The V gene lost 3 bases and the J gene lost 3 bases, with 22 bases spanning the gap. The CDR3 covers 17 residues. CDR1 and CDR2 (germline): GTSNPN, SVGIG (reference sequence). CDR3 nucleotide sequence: TGTGCCTGGAGCCCAGGGGGCGGGAGTCCAAGGACAGATACGCAGTATTTT. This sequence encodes CAWSPGGGSPRTDTQYF.

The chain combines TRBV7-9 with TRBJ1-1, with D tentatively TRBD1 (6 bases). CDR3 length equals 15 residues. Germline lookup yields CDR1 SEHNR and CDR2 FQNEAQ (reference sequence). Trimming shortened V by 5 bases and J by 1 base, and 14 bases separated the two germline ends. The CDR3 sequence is CASSGSGGQNTEAFF. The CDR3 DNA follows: TGTGCCAGCAGCGGGTCTGGGGGCCAGAACACTGAAGCTTTCTTT.

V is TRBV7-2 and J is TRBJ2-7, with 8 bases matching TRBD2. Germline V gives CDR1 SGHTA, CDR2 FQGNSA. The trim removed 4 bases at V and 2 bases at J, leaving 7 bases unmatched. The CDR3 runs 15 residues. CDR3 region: CASSSRIAGPYEQYF. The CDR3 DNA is TGTGCCAGCAGCTCAAGAATAGCGGGACCCTACGAGCAGTACTTC.

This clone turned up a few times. CDR3 DNA sequence: TGTGCCAGCAGTAAAGAGGGGGTGGAGACCCAGTACTTC. It encodes CASSKEGVETQYF. The chain recombines TRBV2 with TRBJ2-5; D perhaps matches TRBD1 (6 bases). CDR1 and CDR2 from the germline V gene are SNHLY and FYNNEI. V was clipped by 5 bases and J by 5 bases, with 12 bases between them. This CDR3 is built from 13 residues.

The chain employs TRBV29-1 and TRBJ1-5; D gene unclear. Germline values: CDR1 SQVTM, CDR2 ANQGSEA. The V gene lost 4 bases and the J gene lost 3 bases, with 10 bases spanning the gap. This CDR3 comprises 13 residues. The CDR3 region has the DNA TGCAGCGTTGGGGTGGCGCTCAATCAGCCCCAGCATTTT. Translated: CSVGVALNQPQHF.

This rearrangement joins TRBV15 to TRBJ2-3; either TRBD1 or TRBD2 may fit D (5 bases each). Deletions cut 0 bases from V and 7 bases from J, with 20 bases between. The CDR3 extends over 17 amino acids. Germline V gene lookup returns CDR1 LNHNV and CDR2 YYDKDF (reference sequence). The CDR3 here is CATSRDGTEIRAYTQYF. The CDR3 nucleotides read TGTGCCACCAGCAGAGATGGGACGGAAATTAGGGCTTATACGCAGTATTTT.

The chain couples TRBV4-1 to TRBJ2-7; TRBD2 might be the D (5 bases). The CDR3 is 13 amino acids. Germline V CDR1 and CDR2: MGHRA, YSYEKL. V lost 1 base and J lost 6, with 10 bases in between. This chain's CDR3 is CASSQVTRSEQYF. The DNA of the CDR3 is TGCGCCAGCAGCCAAGTTACTAGAAGCGAGCAGTACTTC.

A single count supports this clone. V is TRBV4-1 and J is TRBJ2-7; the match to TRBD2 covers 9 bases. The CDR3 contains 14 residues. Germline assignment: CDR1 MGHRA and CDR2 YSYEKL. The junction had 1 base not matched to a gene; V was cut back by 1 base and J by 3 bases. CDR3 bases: TGCGCCAGCAGCCAAGGACTAGCGGACTACGAGCAGTACTTC. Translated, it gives CASSQGLADYEQYF.

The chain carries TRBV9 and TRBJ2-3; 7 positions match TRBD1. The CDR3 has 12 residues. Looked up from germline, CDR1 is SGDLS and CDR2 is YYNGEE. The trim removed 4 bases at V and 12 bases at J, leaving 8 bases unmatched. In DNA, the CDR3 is TGTGCCAGCAGCTCCCGGGACAGCAGTCAGTATTTT. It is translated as CASSSRDSSQYF. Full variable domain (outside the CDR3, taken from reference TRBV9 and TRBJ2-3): DSGVTQTPKHLITATGQRVTLRCSPRSGDLSVYWYQQSLDQGLQFLIQYYNGEERAKGNILERFSAQQFPDLHSELNLSSLELGDSALYFCASSSRDSSQYFGPGTRLTVL.

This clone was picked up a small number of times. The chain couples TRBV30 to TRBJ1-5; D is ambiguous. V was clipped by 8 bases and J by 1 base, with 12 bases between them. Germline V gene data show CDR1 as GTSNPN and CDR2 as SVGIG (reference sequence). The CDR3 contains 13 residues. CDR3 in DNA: TGTGCCCTCAAACAAAAAAGCAATCAGCCCCAGCATTTT. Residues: CALKQKSNQPQHF.

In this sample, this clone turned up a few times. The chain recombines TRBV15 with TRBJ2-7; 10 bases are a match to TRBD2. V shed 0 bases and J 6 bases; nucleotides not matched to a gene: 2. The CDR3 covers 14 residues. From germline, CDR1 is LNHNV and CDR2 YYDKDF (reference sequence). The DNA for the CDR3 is TGTGCCACCAGCAGAGACCGGACTAGCGGCGAGCAGTACTTC. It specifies CATSRDRTSGEQYF.

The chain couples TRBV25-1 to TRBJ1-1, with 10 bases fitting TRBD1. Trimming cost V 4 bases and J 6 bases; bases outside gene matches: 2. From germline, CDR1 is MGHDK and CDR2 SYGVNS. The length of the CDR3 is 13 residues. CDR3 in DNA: TGTGCCAGCAGTGCCGGACAGGGGGCTGAAGCTTTCTTT. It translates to CASSAGQGAEAFF.

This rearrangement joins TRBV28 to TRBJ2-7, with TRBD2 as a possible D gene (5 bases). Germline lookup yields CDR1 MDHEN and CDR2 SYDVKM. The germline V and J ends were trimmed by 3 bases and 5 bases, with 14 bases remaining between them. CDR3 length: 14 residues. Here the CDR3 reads CASSFAGARHEQYF. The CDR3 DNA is TGTGCCAGCAGTTTTGCGGGCGCACGTCACGAGCAGTACTTC.

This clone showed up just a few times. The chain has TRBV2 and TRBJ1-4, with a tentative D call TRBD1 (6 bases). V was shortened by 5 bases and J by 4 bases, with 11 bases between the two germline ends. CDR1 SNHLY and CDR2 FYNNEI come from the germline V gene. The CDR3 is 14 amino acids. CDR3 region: CASSPDRINEKLFF. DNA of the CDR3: TGTGCCAGCAGTCCCGACAGGATTAATGAAAAACTGTTTTTT. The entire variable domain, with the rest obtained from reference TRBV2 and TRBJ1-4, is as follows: EPEVTQTPSHQVTQMGQEVILRCVPISNHLYFYWYRQILGQKVEFLVSFYNNEISEKSEIFDDQFSVERPDGSNFTLKIRSTKLEDSAMYFCASSPDRINEKLFFGSGTQLSVL.